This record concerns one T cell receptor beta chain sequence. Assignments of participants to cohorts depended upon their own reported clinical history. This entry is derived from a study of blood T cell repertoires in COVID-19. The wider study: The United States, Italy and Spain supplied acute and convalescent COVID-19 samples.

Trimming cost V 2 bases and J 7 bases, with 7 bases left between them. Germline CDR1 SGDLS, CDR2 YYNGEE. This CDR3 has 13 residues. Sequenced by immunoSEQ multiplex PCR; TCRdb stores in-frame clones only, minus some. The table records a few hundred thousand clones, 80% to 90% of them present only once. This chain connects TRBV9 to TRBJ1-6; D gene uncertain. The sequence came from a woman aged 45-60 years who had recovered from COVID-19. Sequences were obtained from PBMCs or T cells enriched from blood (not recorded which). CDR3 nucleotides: TGTGCCAGCAGCGTTTTCGTGAATTCACCCCTCCACTTT. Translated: CASSVFVNSPLHF.